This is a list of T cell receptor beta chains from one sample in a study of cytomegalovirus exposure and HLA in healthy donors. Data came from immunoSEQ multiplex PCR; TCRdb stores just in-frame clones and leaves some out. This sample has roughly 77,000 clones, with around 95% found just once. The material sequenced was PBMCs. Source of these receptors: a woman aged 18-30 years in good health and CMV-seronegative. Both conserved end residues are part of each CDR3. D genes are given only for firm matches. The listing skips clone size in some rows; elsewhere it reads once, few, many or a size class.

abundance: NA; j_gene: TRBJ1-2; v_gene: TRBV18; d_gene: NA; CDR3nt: TGTGCCAGCTCACAACAGGGTTCTAACTATGGCTACACCTTC; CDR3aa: CASSQQGSNYGYTF
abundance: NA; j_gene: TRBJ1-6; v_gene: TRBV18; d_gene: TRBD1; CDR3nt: TGTGCCAGCTCCCCGGGACAGGGTGGTTCACCCCTCCACTTT; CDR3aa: CASSPGQGGSPLHF
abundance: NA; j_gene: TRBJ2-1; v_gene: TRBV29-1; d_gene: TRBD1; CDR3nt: TGCAGCGTTGTTAATACAGGGGCCACCACAAAGCAGTTCTTC; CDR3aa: CSVVNTGATTKQFF
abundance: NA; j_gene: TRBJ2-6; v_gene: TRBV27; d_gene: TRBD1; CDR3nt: TGTGCCAGCAGGCTGGGCGGGACAGGACGGAGCTCTGGGGCCAACGTCCTGACTTTC; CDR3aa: CASRLGGTGRSSGANVLTF
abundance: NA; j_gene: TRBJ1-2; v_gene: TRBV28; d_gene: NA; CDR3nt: TGTGCCGGAAGTACAGGGTTTAACTATGGCTACACCTTC; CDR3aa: CAGSTGFNYGYTF
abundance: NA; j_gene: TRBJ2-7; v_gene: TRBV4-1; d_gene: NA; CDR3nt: TGCGCCAGCAGCCCCCTGCGAGCAGGGACTTACGAGCAGTACTTC; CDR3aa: CASSPLRAGTYEQYF
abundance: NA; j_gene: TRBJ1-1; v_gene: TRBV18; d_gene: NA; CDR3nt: TGTGCCAGCTCACCTTCCGGGAGGAACACTGAAGCTTTCTTT; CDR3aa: CASSPSGRNTEAFF
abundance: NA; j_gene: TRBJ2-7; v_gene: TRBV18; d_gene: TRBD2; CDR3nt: TGTGCCAGCTCCCGGACTAGCGGGGGGGTTTTCTACGAGCAGTACTTC; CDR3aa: CASSRTSGGVFYEQYF
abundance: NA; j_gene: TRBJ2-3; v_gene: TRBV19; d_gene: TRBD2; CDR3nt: TGTGCCAGTAGTTTCGGGACTAGCGGGGATACGCAGTATTTT; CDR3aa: CASSFGTSGDTQYF
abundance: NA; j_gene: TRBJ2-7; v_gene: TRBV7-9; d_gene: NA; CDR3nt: TGTGCCAGCACCTATATCAGGCCACCCTACGAGCAGTACTTC; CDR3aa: CASTYIRPPYEQYF
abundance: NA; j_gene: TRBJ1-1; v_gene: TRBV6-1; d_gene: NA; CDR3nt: TGTGCCAGCATTCAGGCCCTTGAAGCTTTCTTT; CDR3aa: CASIQALEAFF
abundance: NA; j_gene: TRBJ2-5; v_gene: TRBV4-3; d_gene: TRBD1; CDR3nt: TGCGCCAGCAGCCAAGAGTTGACAGGGCAAGAGACCCAGTACTTC; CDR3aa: CASSQELTGQETQYF
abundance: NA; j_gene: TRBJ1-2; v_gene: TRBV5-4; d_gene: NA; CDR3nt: TGTGCCAGCAGCGAGGACAGTTCTGACTATGGCTACACCTTC; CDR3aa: CASSEDSSDYGYTF
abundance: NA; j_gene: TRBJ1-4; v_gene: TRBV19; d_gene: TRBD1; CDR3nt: TGTGCCAGTAGGCACAGGGGACGGGATGAAAAACTGTTTTTT; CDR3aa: CASRHRGRDEKLFF
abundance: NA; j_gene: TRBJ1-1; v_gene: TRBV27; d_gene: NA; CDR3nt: TGTGCCAGCAGTTTAGGAAGGGAGGACACTGAAGCTTTCTTT; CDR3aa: CASSLGREDTEAFF
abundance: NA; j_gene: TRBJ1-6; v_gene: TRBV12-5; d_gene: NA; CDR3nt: TGTGCTAGTGGTTTGGTAAACGGCAGGGTGACACTATCGAGTTCACCCCTCCACTTT; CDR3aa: CASGLVNGRVTLSSSPLHF
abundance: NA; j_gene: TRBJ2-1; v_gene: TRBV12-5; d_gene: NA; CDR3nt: TGTGCTAGTGCCCCGGTGGAGGCGCGCAATGAGCAGTTCTTC; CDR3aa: CASAPVEARNEQFF
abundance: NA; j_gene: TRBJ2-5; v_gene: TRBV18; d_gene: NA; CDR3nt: TGTGCCAGCTCCGTATTTGACACCCTGACCGAGACCCAGTACTTC; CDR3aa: CASSVFDTLTETQYF
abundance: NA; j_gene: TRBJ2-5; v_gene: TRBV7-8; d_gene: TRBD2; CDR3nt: TGTGCCAGCAGACCGCCTAGCGGGAGTCAGACCCAGTACTTC; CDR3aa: CASRPPSGSQTQYF
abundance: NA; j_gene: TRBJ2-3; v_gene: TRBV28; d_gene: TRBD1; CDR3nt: TGTGCCAGCAGCAACTTACTCGTGGGACAGGCTCTCTCTAGCACAGATACGCAGTATTTT; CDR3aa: CASSNLLVGQALSSTDTQYF
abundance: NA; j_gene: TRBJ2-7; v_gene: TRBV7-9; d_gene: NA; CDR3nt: TGTGCCAGCAGCTTAAGAGTTGGTTTGCCCCCTAGCTCCTACGAGCAGTACTTC; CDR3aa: CASSLRVGLPPSSYEQYF
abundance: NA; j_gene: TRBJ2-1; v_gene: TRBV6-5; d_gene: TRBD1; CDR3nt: TGTGCCAGCAGTGGTGGACAGGGCACGGGGGAGCAGTTCTTC; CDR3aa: CASSGGQGTGEQFF
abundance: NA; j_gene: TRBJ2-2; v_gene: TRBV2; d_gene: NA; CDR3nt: TGTGCCAGCAGTACTAGAGCGGGGGAGCTGTTTTTT; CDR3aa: CASSTRAGELFF
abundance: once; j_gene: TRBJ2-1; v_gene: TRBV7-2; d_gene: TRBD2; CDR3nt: TGTGCCAGCAGCCTCAGCGGGAGGGCAGTAGGAACCTACAATGAGCAGTTCTTC; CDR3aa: CASSLSGRAVGTYNEQFF
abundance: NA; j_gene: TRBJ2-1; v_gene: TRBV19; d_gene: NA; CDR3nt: TGTGCCAGTAGCCACTTTCCTCATAATGAGCAGTTCTTC; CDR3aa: CASSHFPHNEQFF
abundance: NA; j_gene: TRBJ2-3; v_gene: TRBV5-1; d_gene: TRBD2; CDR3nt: TGCGCCAGCAGCGGTGTGGGACTAGCGGGGGGGCCCACAGATACGCAGTATTTT; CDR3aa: CASSGVGLAGGPTDTQYF
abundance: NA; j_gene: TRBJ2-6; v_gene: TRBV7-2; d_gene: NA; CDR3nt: TGTGCCAGCAGGCGTCAGGGGCCTGGGGCCAACGTCCTGACTTTC; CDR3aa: CASRRQGPGANVLTF
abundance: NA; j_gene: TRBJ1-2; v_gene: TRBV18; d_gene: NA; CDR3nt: TGTGCCAGCTCACCGGACACCAGCTATGGCTACACCTTC; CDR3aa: CASSPDTSYGYTF
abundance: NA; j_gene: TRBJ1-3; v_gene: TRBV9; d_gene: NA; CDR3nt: TGTGCCAGCAGCCTTGACCCCGGGGGGGCCTCTGGAAACACCATATATTTT; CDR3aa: CASSLDPGGASGNTIYF